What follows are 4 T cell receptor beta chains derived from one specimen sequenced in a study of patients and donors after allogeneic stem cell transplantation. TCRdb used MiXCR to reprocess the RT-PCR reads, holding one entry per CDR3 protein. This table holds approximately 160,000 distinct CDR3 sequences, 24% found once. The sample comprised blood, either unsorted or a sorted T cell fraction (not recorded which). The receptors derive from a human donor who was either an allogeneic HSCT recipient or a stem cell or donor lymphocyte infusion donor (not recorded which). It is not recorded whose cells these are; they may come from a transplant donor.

CDR3: CASTNRVFQPQHF. In nucleotides, the CDR3 is TGTGCCAGCACCAACAGGGTGTTTCAGCCCCAGCATTTT. The V gene is TRBV6-2 or TRBV6-3, the J gene TRBJ1-5, with D maybe TRBD1 (6 bases). CDR1 is MNHEY and CDR2 is SVGEGT in the germline V gene. V dropped 7 bases and J dropped 6 bases, with 13 bases sitting between them. The CDR3 loop spans 13 amino acids.

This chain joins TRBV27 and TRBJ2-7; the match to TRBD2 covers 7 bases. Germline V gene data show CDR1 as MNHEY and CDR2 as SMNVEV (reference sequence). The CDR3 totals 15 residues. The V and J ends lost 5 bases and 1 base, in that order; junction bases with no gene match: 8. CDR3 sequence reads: CASSTLGGGSYEQYF. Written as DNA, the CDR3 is TGTGCCAGCAGTACTCTGGGCGGGGGATCCTACGAGCAGTACTTC.

The CDR3 DNA reads as TGTGCCATCAGACCAGGGGAGACCTACGAGCAGTACTTC. This gives the protein CAIRPGETYEQYF. The chain is built from TRBV10-3 and TRBJ2-7; a weak D match, TRBD1 (6 bases). The germline V and J ends were trimmed by 6 bases and 2 bases, with 11 bases remaining between them. CDR1 ENHRY and CDR2 SYGVKD come from the germline V gene. The CDR3 has 13 amino acids.

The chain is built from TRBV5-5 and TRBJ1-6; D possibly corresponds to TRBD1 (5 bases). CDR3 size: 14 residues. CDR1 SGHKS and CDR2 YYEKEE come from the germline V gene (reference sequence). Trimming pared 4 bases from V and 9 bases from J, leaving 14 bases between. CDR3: CASSVVWGSSPLHF. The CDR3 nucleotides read TGTGCCAGCAGCGTAGTGTGGGGGAGTTCACCCCTCCACTTT.